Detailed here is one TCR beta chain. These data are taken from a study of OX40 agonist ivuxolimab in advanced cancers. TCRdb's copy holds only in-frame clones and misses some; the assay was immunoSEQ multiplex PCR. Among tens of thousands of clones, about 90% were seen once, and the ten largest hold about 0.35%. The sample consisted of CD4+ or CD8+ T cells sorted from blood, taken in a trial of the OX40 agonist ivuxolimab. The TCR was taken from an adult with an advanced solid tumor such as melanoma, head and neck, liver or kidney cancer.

CDR3 protein: CASSARGDHSNQPQHF. The CDR3 bases are TGTGCCAGCAGTGCACGGGGAGACCATAGCAATCAGCCCCAGCATTTT. This chain joins TRBV6-1 and TRBJ1-5; D gene ambiguous. The CDR3 contains 16 residues. Germline CDR1 is MNHNS and CDR2 is SASEGT. Trimming took off 4 bases at V and 0 bases at J, with 13 bases between the two ends.